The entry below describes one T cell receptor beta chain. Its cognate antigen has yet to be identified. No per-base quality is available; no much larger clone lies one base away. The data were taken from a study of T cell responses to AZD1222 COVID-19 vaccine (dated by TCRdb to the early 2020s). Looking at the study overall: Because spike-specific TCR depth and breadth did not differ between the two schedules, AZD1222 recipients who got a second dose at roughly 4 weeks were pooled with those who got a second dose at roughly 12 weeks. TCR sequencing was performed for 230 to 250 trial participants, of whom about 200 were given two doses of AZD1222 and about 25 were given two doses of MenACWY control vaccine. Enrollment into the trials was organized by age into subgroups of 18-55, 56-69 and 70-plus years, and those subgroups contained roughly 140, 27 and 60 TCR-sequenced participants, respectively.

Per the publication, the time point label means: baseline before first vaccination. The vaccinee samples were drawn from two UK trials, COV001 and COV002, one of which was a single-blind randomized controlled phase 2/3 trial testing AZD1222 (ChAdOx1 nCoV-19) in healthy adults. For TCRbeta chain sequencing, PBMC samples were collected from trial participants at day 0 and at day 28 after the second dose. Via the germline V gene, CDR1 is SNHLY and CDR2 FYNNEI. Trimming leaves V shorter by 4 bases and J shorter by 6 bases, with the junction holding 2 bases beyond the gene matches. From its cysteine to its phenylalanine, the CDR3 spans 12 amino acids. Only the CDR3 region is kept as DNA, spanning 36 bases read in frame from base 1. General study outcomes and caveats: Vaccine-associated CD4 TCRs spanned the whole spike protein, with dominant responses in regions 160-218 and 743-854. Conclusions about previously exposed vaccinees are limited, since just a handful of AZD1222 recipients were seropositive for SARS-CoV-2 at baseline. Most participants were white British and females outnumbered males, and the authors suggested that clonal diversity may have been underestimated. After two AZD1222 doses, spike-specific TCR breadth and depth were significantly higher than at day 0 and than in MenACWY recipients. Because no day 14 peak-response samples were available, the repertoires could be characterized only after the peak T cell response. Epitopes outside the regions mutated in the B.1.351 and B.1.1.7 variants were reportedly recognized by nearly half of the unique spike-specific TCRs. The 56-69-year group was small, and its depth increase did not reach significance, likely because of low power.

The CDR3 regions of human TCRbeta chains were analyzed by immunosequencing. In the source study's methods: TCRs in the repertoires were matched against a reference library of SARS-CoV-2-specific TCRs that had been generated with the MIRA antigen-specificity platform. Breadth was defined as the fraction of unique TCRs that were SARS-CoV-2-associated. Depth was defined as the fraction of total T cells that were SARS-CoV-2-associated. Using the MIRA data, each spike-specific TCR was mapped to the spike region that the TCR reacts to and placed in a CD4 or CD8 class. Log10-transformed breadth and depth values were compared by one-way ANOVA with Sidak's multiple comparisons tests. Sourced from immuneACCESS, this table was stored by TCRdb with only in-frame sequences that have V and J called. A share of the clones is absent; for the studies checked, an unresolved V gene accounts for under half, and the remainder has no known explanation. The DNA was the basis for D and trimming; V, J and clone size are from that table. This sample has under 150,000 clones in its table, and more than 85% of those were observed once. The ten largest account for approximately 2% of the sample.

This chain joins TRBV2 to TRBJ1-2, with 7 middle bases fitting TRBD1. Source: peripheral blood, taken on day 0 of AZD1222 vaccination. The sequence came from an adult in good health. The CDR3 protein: CASSVQGNGYTF. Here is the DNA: TGTGCCAGCAGTGTACAGGGGAATGGCTACACCTTC.